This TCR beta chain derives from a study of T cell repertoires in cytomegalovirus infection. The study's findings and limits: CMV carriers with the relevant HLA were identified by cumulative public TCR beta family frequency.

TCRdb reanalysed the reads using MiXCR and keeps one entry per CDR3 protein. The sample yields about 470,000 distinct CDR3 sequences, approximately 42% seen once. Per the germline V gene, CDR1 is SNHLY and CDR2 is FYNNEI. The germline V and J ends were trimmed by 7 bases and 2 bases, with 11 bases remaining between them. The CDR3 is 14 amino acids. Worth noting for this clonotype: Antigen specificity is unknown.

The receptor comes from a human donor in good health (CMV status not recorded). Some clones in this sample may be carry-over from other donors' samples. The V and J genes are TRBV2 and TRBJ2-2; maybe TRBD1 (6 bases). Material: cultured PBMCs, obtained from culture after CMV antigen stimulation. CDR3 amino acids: CASIQDRNTGELFF. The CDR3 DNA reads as TGTGCCAGCATACAGGACAGAAACACCGGGGAGCTGTTTTTT.